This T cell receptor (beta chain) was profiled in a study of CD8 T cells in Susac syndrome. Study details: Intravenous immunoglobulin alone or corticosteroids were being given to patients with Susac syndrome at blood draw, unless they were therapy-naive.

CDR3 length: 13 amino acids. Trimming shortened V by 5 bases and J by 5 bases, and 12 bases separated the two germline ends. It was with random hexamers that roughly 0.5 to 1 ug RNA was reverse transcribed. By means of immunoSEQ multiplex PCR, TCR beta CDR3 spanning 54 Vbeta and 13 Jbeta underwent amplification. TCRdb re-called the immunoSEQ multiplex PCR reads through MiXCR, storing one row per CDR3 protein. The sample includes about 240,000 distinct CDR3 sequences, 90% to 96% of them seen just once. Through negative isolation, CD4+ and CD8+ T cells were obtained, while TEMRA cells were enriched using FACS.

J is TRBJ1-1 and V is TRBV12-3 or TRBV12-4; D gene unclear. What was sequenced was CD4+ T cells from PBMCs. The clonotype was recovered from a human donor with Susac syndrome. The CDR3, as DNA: TGTGCCAGCAGTCTATACGAGGATACTGAAGCTTTCTTT. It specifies CASSLYEDTEAFF.